Listed here are 9 T cell receptor beta chains from one sample, sequenced in a study of vaccination and CD4 T cells after COVID-19. The Oncomine TCR Beta short-read assay sequenced DNA from cultured CD4+ T cells. TCRdb fed the PCR reads into MiXCR, producing one record per CDR3 protein. The sample holds under 7,000 distinct CDR3 sequences, around 33% seen once. The sample's treatment: roughly 11-day PBMC culture with coronavirus spike peptide pools or control peptides (ViraFEST assay). No cognate antigen is known for these TCRs. The sample consisted of CD4+ T cells from blood, cultured in vitro, taken after SARS-CoV-2 vaccination. The receptors were gathered from a human donor who had recovered from COVID-19.

By share of the sample, this clonotype is medium-sized. V and J are TRBV7-9 and TRBJ2-5, with D possibly TRBD1 on 6 matching bases. V was clipped by 2 bases and J by 0 bases, with 7 bases between them. Germline V lookup: CDR1 SEHNR, CDR2 FQNEAQ (reference sequence). The CDR3 runs to 14 residues. The CDR3 DNA is TGTGCCAGCAGCTTACGGACAGACCAAGAGACCCAGTACTTC. This translates into CASSLRTDQETQYF.

The rearrangement uses TRBV7-6 and TRBJ2-3, with TRBD2 matching 14 bases. The germline CDR1 and CDR2 sequences are SGHVS and FNYEAQ. The CDR3 has 18 residues. After removal of 4 bases from V and 3 bases from J, the junction contained 9 bases not matched to a gene. The CDR3 DNA reads as TGTGCCAGCAGCTGGTTTGGGACTAGCGGGGGCAGGACAGATACGCAGTATTTT. Translation: CASSWFGTSGGRTDTQYF.

This clonotype was counted between two and nine times. The J gene is TRBJ1-6, the V gene TRBV7-8; the match to TRBD1 covers 9 bases. Germline loops: CDR1 SGHVS, CDR2 FQNEAQ. The CDR3 is 17 residues long. Germline trimming cut 8 bases from V and 2 bases from J; bases unmatched to any gene: 10. This CDR3 reads CASGFDRGGPYNSPLHF. CDR3 in DNA: TGTGCCAGCGGTTTCGACAGGGGGGGACCCTATAATTCACCCCTCCACTTT. Full variable domain (rest looked up from reference TRBV7-8 and TRBJ1-6): GAGVSQSPRYKVAKRGQDVALRCDPISGHVSLFWYQQALGQGPEFLTYFQNEAQLDKSGLPSDRFFAERPEGSVSTLKIQRTQQEDSAVYLCASGFDRGGPYNSPLHFGNGTRLTVT.

The V and J genes are TRBV20-1 and TRBJ2-4; 11 nucleotides match TRBD1. The V segment lost 3 bases and the J segment 11 bases; nucleotides outside the gene matches: 12. Germline CDR1 and CDR2: DFQATT and SNEGSKA (reference sequence). This CDR3 region has 15 residues. CDR3 bases: TGCAGTGCTAGTCGGGGACAGGGGGTGCACCCGGTTCAGTACTTC. Residues: CSASRGQGVHPVQYF.

This clonotype was picked up a small number of times. The chain combines TRBV7-7 with TRBJ2-7, with a possible D match to TRBD1 (5 bases). The V and J ends lost 3 bases and 2 bases respectively, with 11 bases between them. Germline V CDR1 and CDR2: SSHAT, FNYEAQ (reference sequence). The CDR3 runs to 14 residues. The CDR3, as DNA: TGTGCCAGCAGCTTGGACATGGGGACCTACGAGCAGTACTTC. Encoded protein: CASSLDMGTYEQYF.

The V gene is TRBV6-2 or TRBV6-3, the J gene TRBJ1-1; D is perhaps TRBD1 (5 bases). The CDR3 sequence is 14 residues long. CDR1 is MNHEY, CDR2 SVGEGT, per germline. V was pared by 10 bases and J by 0 bases, with 15 bases between. CDR3 region: CATKHRTLNTEAFF. CDR3 DNA sequence: TGTGCCACCAAACACAGGACCTTGAACACTGAAGCTTTCTTT.

The V call is TRBV5-1, the J call TRBJ2-5; 7 bases align to TRBD2. The length of the CDR3 is 13 residues. The germline V gene has CDR1 SGHRS and CDR2 YFSETQ. J was trimmed by 5 bases and V by 7 bases; bases with no gene match: 8. The CDR3 DNA follows: TGCGCCAGCTCGGGCGGGGAGGGGGAGACCCAGTACTTC. Its protein product is CASSGGEGETQYF.

This clonotype was counted only a few times. The chain recombines TRBV7-8 with TRBJ1-1, with TRBD1 matching over 9 bases. Trimming took 5 bases from V and 1 from J; bases not matched to a gene: 2. Germline V gene lookup returns CDR1 SGHVS and CDR2 FQNEAQ. This CDR3 spans 14 amino acids. The CDR3 DNA is TGTGCCAGCAGCGGGACAGGGTGGAACACTGAAGCTTTCTTT. It yields the protein CASSGTGWNTEAFF.

This clonotype turned up a few times. The rearrangement joins TRBV20-1 to TRBJ2-7; 8 bases align to TRBD1. The CDR3 spans 14 residues. The germline V gene has CDR1 DFQATT and CDR2 SNEGSKA (reference sequence). Trimming at V came to 5 bases and at J to 3 bases, leaving 9 bases not matched to a gene. The CDR3 is CSAPAGGPRYEQYF. CDR3 coding DNA: TGCAGTGCTCCTGCAGGGGGCCCACGCTACGAGCAGTACTTC.